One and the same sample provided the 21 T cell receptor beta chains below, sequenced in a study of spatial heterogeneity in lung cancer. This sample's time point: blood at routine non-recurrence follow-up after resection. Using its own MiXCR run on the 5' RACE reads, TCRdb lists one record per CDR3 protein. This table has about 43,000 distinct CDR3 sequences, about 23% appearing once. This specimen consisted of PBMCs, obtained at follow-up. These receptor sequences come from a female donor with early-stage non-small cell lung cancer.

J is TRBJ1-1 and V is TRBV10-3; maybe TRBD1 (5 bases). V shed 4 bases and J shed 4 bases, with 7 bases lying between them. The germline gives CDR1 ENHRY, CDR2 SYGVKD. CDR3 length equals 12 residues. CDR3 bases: TGTGCCATCAGTGTGGGGGGCACTGAAGCTTTCTTT. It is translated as CAISVGGTEAFF.

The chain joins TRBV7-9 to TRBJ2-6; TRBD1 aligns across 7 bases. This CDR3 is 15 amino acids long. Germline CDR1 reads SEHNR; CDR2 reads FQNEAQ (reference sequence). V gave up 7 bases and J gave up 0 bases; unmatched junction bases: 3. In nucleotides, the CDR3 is TGTGCCAGCACCCAGGGGGACTCTGGGGCCAACGTCCTGACTTTC. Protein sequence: CASTQGDSGANVLTF.

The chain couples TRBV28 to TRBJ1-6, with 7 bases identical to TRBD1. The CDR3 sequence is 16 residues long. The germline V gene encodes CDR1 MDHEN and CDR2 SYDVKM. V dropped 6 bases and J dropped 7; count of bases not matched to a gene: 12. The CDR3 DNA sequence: TGTGCCAGCAGACCAACGACAGGGAGGGTGAATTCACCCCTCCACTTT. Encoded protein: CASRPTTGRVNSPLHF.

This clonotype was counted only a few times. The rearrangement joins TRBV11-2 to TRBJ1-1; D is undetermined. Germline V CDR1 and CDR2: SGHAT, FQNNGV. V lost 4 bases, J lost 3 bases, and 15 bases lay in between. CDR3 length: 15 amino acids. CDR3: CASSWYNFPYTEAFF. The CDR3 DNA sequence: TGTGCCAGCAGCTGGTATAACTTCCCTTACACTGAAGCTTTCTTT.

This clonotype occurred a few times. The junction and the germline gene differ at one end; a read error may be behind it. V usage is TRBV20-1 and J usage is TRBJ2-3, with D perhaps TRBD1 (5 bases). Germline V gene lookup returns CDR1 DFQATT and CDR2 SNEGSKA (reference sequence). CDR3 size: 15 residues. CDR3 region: CSARGRVYSTDTQYF. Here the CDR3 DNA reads TGCAGTGCGAGAGGCAGGGTTTATAGCACAGATACGCAGTATTTT.

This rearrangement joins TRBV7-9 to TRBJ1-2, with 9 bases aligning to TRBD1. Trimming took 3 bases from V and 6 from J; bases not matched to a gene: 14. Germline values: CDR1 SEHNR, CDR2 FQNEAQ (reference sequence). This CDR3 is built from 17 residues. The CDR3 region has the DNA TGTGCCAGCAGCTTCGCCGGGACAGGGAATTTTGGGGATGGCTACACCTTC. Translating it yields CASSFAGTGNFGDGYTF.

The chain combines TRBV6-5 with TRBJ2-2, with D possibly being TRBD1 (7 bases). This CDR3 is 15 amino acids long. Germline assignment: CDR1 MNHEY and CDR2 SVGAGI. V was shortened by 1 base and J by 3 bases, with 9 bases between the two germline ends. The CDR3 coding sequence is TGTGCCAGCAGTTACTTCAGGGGGGACACCGGGGAGCTGTTTTTT. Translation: CASSYFRGDTGELFF.

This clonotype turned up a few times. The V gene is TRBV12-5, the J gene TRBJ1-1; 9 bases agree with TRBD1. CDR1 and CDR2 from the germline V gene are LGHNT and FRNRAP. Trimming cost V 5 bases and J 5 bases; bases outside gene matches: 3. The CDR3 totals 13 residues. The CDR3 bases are TGTGCTAGTGGTAACAGGGGGCGGACTGAAGCTTTCTTT. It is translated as CASGNRGRTEAFF. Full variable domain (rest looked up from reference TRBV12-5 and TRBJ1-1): DARVTQTPRHKVTEMGQEVTMRCQPILGHNTVFWYRQTMMQGLELLAYFRNRAPLDDSGMPKDRFSAEMPDATLATLKIQPSEPRDSAVYFCASGNRGRTEAFFGQGTRLTVV.

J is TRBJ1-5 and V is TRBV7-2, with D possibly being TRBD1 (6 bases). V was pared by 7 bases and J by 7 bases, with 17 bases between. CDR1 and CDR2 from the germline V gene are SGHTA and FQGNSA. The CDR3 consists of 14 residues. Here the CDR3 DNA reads TGTGCCAGCACCTTGGGGGGGGCCGGGCAGCCCCAGCATTTT. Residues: CASTLGGAGQPQHF.

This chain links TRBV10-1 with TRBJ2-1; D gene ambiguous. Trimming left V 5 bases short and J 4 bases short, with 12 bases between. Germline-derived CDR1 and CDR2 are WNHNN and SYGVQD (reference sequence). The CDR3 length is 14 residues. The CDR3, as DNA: TGCGCCAGCAGTTCAGTGGAGTCGTACAATGAGCAGTTCTTC. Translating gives CASSSVESYNEQFF.

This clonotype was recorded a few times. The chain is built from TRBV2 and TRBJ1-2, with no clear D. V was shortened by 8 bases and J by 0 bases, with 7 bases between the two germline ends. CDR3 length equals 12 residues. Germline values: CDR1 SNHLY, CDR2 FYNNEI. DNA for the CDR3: TGTGCCAGCCAGCTTCCTAACTATGGCTACACCTTC. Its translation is CASQLPNYGYTF.

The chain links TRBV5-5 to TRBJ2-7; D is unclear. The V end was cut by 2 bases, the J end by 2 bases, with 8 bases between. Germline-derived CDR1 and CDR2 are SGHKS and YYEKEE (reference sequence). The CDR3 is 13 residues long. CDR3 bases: TGTGCCAGCAGCTTCGACCGTACCTACGAGCAGTACGTC. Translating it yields CASSFDRTYEQYV.

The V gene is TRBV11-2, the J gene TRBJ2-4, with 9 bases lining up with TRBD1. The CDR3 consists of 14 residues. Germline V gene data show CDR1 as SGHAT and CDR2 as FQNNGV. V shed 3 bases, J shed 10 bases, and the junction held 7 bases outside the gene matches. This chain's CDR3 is CASSFRGDRAIQYF. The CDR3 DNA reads TGTGCCAGCAGCTTCCGGGGGGACAGGGCAATTCAGTACTTC.

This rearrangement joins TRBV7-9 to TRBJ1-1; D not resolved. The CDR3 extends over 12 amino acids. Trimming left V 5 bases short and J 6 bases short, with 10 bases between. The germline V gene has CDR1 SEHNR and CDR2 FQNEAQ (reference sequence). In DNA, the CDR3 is TGTGCCAGCAGCCCCGGGGTTCCTGAAGCTTTCTTT. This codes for CASSPGVPEAFF.

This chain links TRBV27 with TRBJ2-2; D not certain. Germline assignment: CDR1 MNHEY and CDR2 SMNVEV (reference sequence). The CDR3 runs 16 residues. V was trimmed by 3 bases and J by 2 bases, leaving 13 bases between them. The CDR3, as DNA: TGTGCCAGCAGTTTCATATCATTCGGTAACACCGGGGAGCTGTTTTTT. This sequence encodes CASSFISFGNTGELFF.

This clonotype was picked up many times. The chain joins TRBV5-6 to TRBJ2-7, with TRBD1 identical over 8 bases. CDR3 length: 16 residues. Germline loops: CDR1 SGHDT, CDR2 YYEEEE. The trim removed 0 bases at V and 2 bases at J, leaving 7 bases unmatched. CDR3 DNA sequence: TGTGCCAGCAGCTTGGGAGCATCGGGACAGGCCTACGAGCAGTACTTC. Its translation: CASSLGASGQAYEQYF.

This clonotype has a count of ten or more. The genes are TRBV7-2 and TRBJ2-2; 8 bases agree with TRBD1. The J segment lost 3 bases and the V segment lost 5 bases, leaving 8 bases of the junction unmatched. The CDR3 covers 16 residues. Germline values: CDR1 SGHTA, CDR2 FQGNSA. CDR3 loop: CASSASGTGHTGELFF. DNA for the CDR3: TGTGCCAGCAGCGCCTCCGGGACAGGACACACCGGGGAGCTGTTTTTT. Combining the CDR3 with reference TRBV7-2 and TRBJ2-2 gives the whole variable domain GAGVSQSPSNKVTEKGKDVELRCDPISGHTALYWYRQSLGQGLEFLIYFQGNSAPDKSGLPSDRFSAERTGGSVSTLTIQRTQQEDSAVYLCASSASGTGHTGELFFGEGSRLTVL.

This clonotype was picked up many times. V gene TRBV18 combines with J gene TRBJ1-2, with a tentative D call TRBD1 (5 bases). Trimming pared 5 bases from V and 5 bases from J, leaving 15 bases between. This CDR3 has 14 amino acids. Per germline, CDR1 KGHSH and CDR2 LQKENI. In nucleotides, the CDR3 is TGTGCCAGCTCATCATCCAGACAGATTTATGGCTACACCTTC. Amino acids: CASSSSRQIYGYTF. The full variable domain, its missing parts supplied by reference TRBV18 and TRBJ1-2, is NAGVMQNPRHLVRRRGQEARLRCSPMKGHSHVYWYRQLPEEGLKFMVYLQKENIIDESGMPKERFSAEFPKEGPSILRIQQVVRGDSAAYFCASSSSRQIYGYTFGSGTRLTVV.

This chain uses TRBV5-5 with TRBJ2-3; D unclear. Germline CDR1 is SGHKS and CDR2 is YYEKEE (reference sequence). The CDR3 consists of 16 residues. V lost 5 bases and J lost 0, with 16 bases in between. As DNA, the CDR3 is TGTGCCAGCAGTTACCGGACGCACCCTAGCACAGATACGCAGTATTTT. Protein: CASSYRTHPSTDTQYF. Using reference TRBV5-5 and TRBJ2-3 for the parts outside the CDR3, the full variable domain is DAGVTQSPTHLIKTRGQQVTLRCSPISGHKSVSWYQQVLGQGPQFIFQYYEKEERGRGNFPDRFSARQFPNYSSELNVNALLLGDSALYLCASSYRTHPSTDTQYFGPGTRLTVL.

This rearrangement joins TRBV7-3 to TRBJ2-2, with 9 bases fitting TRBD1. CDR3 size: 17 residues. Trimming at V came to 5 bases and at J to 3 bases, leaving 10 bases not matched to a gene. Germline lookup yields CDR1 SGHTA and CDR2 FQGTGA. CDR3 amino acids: CASSPGSGQGDTGELFF. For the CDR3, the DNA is TGTGCCAGCAGCCCCGGGTCGGGACAGGGCGACACCGGGGAGCTGTTTTTT.

Here the CDR3 reads CASSFWSNNEQFF. CDR3 DNA: TGTGCCAGCAGTTTCTGGAGCAACAATGAGCAGTTCTTC. The chain links TRBV12-3 or TRBV12-4 to TRBJ2-1; no definite D call. The CDR3 totals 13 residues. The germline V and J ends were trimmed by 3 bases and 5 bases, with 8 bases remaining between them.